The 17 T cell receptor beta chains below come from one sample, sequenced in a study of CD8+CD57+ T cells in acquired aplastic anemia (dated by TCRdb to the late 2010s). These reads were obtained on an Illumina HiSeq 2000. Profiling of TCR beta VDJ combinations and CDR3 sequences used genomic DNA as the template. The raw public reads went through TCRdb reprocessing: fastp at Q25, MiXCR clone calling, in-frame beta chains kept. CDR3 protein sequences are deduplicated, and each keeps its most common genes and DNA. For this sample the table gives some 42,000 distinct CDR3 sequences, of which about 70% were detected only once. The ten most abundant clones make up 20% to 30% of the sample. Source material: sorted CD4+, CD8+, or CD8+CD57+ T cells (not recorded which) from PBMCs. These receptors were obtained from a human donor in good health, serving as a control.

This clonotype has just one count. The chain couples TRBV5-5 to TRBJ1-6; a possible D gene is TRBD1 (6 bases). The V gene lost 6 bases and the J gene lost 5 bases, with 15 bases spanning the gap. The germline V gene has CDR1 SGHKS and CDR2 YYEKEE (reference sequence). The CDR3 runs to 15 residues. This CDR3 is CASTIGQTNNSPLHF. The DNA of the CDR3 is TGTGCCAGCACCATTGGACAGACAAATAATTCACCCCTCCACTTT.

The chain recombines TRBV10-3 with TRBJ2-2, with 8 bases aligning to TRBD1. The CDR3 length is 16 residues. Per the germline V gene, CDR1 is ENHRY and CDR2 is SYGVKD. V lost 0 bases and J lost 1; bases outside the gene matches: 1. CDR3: CAISESGTGNTGELFF. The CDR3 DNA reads TGTGCCATCAGTGAGTCCGGGACAGGGAACACCGGGGAGCTGTTTTTT.

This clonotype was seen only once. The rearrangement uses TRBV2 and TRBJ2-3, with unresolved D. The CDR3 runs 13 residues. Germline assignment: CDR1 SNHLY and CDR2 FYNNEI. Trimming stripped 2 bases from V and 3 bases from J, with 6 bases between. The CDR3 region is CASSELRTDTQYF. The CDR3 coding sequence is TGTGCCAGCAGTGAATTGAGAACAGATACGCAGTATTTT.

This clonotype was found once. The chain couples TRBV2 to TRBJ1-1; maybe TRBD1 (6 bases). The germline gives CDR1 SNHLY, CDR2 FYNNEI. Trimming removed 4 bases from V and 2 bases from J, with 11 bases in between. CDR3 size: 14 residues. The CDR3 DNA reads TGTGCCAGCAGTGTCGACAGGCTTAACACTGAAGCTTTCTTT. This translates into CASSVDRLNTEAFF.

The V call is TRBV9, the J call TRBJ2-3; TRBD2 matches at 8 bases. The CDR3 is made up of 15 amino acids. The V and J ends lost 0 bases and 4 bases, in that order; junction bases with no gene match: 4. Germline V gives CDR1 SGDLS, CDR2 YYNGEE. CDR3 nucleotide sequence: TGTGCCAGCAGCGTAGCGGGGGGGCTGGCAGATACGCAGTATTTT. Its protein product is CASSVAGGLADTQYF.

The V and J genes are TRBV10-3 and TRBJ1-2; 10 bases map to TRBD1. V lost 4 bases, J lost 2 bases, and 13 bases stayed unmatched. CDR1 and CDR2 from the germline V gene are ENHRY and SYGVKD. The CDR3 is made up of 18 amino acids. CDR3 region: CAISGSPGQGSSNYGYTF. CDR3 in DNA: TGTGCCATCAGTGGATCACCGGGACAGGGGAGTTCAAACTATGGCTACACCTTC.

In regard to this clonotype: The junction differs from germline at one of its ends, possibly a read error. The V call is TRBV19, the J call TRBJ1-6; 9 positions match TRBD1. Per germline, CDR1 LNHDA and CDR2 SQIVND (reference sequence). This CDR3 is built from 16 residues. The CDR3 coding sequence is TGTGCCTGTAGTAGGGGACAGGGACAGCGAAATTCACCCCTCCACTTT. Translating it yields CACSRGQGQRNSPLHF.

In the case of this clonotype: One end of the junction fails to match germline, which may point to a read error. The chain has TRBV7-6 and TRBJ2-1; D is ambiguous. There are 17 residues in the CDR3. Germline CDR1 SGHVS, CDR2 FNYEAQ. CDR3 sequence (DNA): TGTGCTAGCAGCTTAGGGCAACAAAAGGCGTCCTACAATGAGCAGTTCTTC. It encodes CASSLGQQKASYNEQFF.

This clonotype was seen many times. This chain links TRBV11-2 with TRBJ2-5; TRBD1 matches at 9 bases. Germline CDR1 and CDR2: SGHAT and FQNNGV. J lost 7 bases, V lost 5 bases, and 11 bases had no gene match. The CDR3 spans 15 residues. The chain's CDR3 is CASSVGTGTTGTQYF. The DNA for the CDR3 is TGTGCCAGCAGCGTAGGGACAGGGACGACCGGGACCCAGTACTTC.

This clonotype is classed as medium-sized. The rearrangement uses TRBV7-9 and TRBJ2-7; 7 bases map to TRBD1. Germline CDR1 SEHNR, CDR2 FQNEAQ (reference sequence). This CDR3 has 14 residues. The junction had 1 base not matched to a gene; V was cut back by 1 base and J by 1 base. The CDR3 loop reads CASSLGGQSYEQYF. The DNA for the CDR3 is TGTGCCAGCAGCTTAGGGGGACAGTCCTACGAGCAGTACTTC.

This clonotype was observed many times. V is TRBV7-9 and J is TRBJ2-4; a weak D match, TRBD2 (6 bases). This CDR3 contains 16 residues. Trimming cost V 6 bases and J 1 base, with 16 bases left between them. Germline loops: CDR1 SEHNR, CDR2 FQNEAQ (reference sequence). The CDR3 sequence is CASRPTDYGAKNIQYF. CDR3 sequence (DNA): TGTGCCAGCAGGCCTACGGACTACGGTGCCAAAAACATTCAGTACTTC. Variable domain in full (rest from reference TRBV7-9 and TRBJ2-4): DTGVSQNPRHKITKRGQNVTFRCDPISEHNRLYWYRQTLGQGPEFLTYFQNEAQLEKSRLLSDRFSAERPKGSFSTLEIQRTEQGDSAMYLCASRPTDYGAKNIQYFGAGTRLSVL.

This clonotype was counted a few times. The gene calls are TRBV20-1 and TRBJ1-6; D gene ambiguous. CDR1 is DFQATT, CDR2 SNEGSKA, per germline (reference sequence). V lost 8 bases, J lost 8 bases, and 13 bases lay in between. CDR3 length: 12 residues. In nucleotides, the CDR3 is TGCAGTTCCGGAACCCTTTATTCACCCCTCCACTTT. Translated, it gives CSSGTLYSPLHF.

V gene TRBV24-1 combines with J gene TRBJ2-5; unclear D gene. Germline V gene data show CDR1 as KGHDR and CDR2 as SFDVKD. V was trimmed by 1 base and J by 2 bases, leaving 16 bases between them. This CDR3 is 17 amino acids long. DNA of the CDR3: TGTGCCACCAGTGATTTCACGAGATTGGAAGGGCAAGAGACCCAGTACTTC. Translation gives CATSDFTRLEGQETQYF.

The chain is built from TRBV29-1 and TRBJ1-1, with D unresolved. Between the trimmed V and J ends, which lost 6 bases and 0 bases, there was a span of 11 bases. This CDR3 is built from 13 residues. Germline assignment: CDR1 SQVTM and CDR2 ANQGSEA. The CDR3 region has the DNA TGCAGCGTCCGACAAGTTATGAACACTGAAGCTTTCTTT. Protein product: CSVRQVMNTEAFF.

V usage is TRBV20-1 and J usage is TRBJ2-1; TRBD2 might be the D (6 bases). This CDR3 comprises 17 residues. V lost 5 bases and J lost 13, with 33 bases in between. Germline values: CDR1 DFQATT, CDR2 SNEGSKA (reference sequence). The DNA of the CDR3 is TGCAGTGCTCGGCTACAGTCCCTCTCTTCCGGGGGAAACATCCAGTTCTTC. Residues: CSARLQSLSSGGNIQFF.

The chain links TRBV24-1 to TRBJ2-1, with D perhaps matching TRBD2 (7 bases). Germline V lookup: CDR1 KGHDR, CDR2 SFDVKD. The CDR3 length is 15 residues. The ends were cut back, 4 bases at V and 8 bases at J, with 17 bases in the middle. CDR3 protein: CATSDEQTGGDEQFF. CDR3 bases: TGTGCCACCAGTGACGAACAGACGGGGGGCGATGAGCAGTTCTTC.

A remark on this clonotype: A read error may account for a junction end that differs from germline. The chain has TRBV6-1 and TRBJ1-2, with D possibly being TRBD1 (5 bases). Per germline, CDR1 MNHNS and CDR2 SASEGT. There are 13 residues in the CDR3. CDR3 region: CASSQKGYYGNTF. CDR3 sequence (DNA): TGTGCCAGCAGTCAGAAGGGGTACTATGGCAACACCTTC.